This TCR beta chain was identified in a study of beta chain features in type 1 diabetes. This clone showed up just a few times. Reverse transcribing all isolated RNA meant expressed TCRB transcripts were sequenced. Sequencing used immunoSEQ multiplex PCR; TCRdb keeps in-frame clones, though not all of them. The sample lists 900,000 or so clones, roughly a sixth occurring once. Trimming shortened V by 3 bases and J by 4 bases, and 15 bases separated the two germline ends. Looked up from germline, CDR1 is KGHSH and CDR2 is LQKENI. The CDR3 runs 15 residues. This receptor was identified in a woman younger than 35 in good health. This sequence joins TRBV18 and TRBJ2-5; possibly TRBD2 for D (6 bases). The sample comprised naive CD4+ T cells from blood. CDR3 residues: CASSPALGGRETQYF. CDR3 sequence (DNA): TGTGCCAGCTCACCCGCTTTGGGGGGACGAGAGACCCAGTACTTC.